Below, 27 T cell receptor beta chains from the same sample are listed, as sequenced in a study of shared clonotypes between healthy human individuals. Here immunoSEQ multiplex PCR was the method, and the copy in TCRdb shows in-frame clones only, minus some. The table lists roughly 700,000 clones, around 74% of them singletons. The sequenced sample was memory CD4+ T cells sorted from blood. Subset described: CD45RA-negative fraction. These receptor sequences come from a woman in her thirties in good health.

The chain recombines TRBV27 with TRBJ1-3, with a weak D call TRBD1 (6 bases). The V gene's germline CDR1 is MNHEY and CDR2 SMNVEV (reference sequence). Trimming cost V 6 bases and J 4 bases, with 22 bases left between them. The CDR3 totals 17 residues. CDR3 sequence (DNA): TGTGCCAGCAGCCTCCGGAGGGGGGGTTTACGCGGAAACACCATATATTTT. Protein sequence: CASSLRRGGLRGNTIYF.

The V gene is TRBV19, the J gene TRBJ2-1; 13 bases are shared with TRBD2. Germline CDR1 reads LNHDA; CDR2 reads SQIVND (reference sequence). V shed 6 bases, J shed 3 bases, and the junction held 8 bases outside the gene matches. The CDR3 is 17 amino acids. CDR3 in DNA: TGTGCCAGTAGGGCCATGGGACTAGCGGGGAACTACAATGAGCAGTTCTTC. Its translation is CASRAMGLAGNYNEQFF.

The rearrangement links TRBV19 to TRBJ1-1; the D is unclear. CDR1 LNHDA and CDR2 SQIVND come from the germline V gene (reference sequence). Between the trimmed V and J ends, which lost 6 bases and 1 base, there was a span of 15 bases. The CDR3 has 15 amino acids. CDR3 region: CASRRSGRRNTEAFF. Here the CDR3 DNA reads TGTGCCAGTAGACGATCGGGGAGGCGGAACACTGAAGCTTTCTTT.

The chain carries TRBV14 and TRBJ2-1; possibly TRBD1 or TRBD2 for D (5 bases each). CDR1 and CDR2 from the germline V gene are SGHDN and FVKESK. The CDR3 runs to 16 residues. Between the trimmed V and J ends, which lost 3 bases and 0 bases, there was a span of 12 bases. This chain's CDR3 is CASSQPGPLSYNEQFF. CDR3 sequence (DNA): TGTGCCAGCAGCCAGCCGGGGCCCCTCTCCTACAATGAGCAGTTCTTC. Variable domain in full (rest from reference TRBV14 and TRBJ2-1): EAGVTQFPSHSVIEKGQTVTLRCDPISGHDNLYWYRRVMGKEIKFLLHFVKESKQDESGMPNNRFLAERTGGTYSTLKVQPAELEDSGVYFCASSQPGPLSYNEQFFGPGTRLTVL.

V gene TRBV5-1 combines with J gene TRBJ2-1; 9 bases are a match to TRBD1. Germline V CDR1 and CDR2: SGHRS, YFSETQ. V lost 3 bases, J lost 8 bases, and 6 bases stayed unmatched. The CDR3 is made up of 14 amino acids. Written as DNA, the CDR3 is TGCGCCAGCAGCTCCGGGACAGGGCCCGATGAGCAGTTCTTC. This gives the protein CASSSGTGPDEQFF.

Notes on this clone: A much larger clonotype is one base distant, so this may be a read error. This rearrangement joins TRBV5-4 to TRBJ1-1, with 8 bases fitting TRBD1. This CDR3 has 13 residues. The V gene's germline CDR1 is SGHNT and CDR2 YYREEE (reference sequence). V lost 4 bases to trimming and J lost 4 bases; unmatched junction nucleotides: 3. The DNA of the CDR3 is TGTGCCAGCAGCCTAGACAGGGGCACTGAAGCTTTCTTT. Encoded protein: CASSLDRGTEAFF.

This chain connects TRBV27 to TRBJ1-1; a possible D gene is TRBD1 (5 bases). This CDR3 region has 14 residues. V was cut by 5 bases and J by 6 bases, with 16 bases left in between. The germline V gene encodes CDR1 MNHEY and CDR2 SMNVEV (reference sequence). In DNA form, the CDR3 reads TGTGCCAGCAGTCCCCAGGGAGTTTATTCTGAAGCTTTCTTT. Residues: CASSPQGVYSEAFF.

A remark on this clone: The sample carries other DNA sequences with the same CDR3. The gene calls are TRBV18 and TRBJ1-4; D gene ambiguous. This CDR3 region has 13 residues. Germline values: CDR1 KGHSH, CDR2 LQKENI. V lost 2 bases to trimming and J lost 5 bases, with 6 bases between them. DNA of the CDR3: TGTGCCAGCTCACCAGGGCTCAATGAAAAACTGTTTTTT. It codes for CASSPGLNEKLFF.

This clone appeared a few times. The rearrangement joins TRBV5-1 to TRBJ2-5; a possible D gene is TRBD1 (6 bases). The CDR3 consists of 14 residues. The ends were cut back, 4 bases at V and 5 bases at J, with 15 bases in the middle. The germline V gene encodes CDR1 SGHRS and CDR2 YFSETQ. CDR3 DNA: TGCGCCAGCAGCCTTCGACAGGCCGGGGAGACCCAGTACTTC. Protein sequence: CASSLRQAGETQYF. The full variable domain, in which reference TRBV5-1 and TRBJ2-5 provide the parts outside the CDR3, is KAGVTQTPRYLIKTRGQQVTLSCSPISGHRSVSWYQQTPGQGLQFLFEYFSETQRNKGNFPGRFSGRQFSNSRSEMNVSTLELGDSALYLCASSLRQAGETQYFGPGTRLLVL.

The CDR3 loop reads CASSSNAGTATEAFF. The CDR3 region has the DNA TGCGCCAGCAGCTCGAACGCCGGGACAGCCACTGAAGCTTTCTTT. The V gene is TRBV5-1, the J gene TRBJ1-1; TRBD1 agrees at 7 bases. From germline, CDR1 is SGHRS and CDR2 YFSETQ. Germline trimming cut 3 bases from V and 4 bases from J; bases unmatched to any gene: 9. The CDR3 runs to 15 residues.

The rearrangement links TRBV7-9 to TRBJ2-2, with 12 bases matching TRBD2. The germline V gene has CDR1 SEHNR and CDR2 FQNEAQ (reference sequence). CDR3 size: 19 residues. With V trimmed by 5 bases and J by 5 bases, 15 bases remained unmatched. This CDR3 reads CASSARGLAGTKLTGELFF. CDR3 DNA: TGTGCCAGCAGCGCGAGGGGACTAGCGGGTACCAAACTTACCGGGGAGCTGTTTTTT.

This clone appeared once. The rearrangement joins TRBV2 to TRBJ1-5; 7 nucleotides agree with TRBD1. The CDR3 has 14 amino acids. The V segment lost 4 bases and the J segment 4 bases; nucleotides outside the gene matches: 4. Looked up from germline, CDR1 is SNHLY and CDR2 is FYNNEI. CDR3 region: CASSADRANQPQHF. CDR3 DNA sequence: TGTGCCAGCAGTGCCGACAGGGCTAATCAGCCCCAGCATTTT.

This clone has a single count. The chain employs TRBV25-1 and TRBJ2-2; the match to TRBD1 covers 10 bases. The CDR3 runs 14 residues. Germline V gives CDR1 MGHDK, CDR2 SYGVNS. The V gene end was trimmed by 4 bases and the J gene end by 6 bases; junction bases not matched to a gene: 2. CDR3 amino acids: CASSVGTGAGELFF. The CDR3 DNA is TGTGCCAGCAGTGTAGGGACAGGGGCCGGGGAGCTGTTTTTT.

The CDR3 nucleotides are TGTGCCAGCAGCGCCTCCATGGGGTTTGGGGCCAACGTCCTGACTTTC. Translated: CASSASMGFGANVLTF. The chain is built from TRBV7-9 and TRBJ2-6; D gene uncertain. The CDR3 covers 16 residues. Germline CDR1 reads SEHNR; CDR2 reads FQNEAQ (reference sequence). V shed 5 bases and J shed 3 bases, with 14 bases lying between them.

The chain joins TRBV5-4 to TRBJ2-1; D perhaps matches TRBD2 (5 bases). The CDR3 totals 16 residues. Germline V gene data show CDR1 as SGHNT and CDR2 as YYREEE (reference sequence). V lost 0 bases to trimming and J lost 7 bases, with 17 bases between them. This CDR3 is CASSLAGGLSHNEQFF. The CDR3 DNA reads TGTGCCAGCAGCTTGGCCGGCGGGCTGTCTCATAATGAGCAGTTCTTC.

The rearrangement joins TRBV6-6 to TRBJ2-3, with D uncertain. V was trimmed by 5 bases and J by 5 bases, leaving 5 bases between them. There are 11 residues in the CDR3. Germline lookup yields CDR1 MNHNY and CDR2 SVGAGI (reference sequence). This chain's CDR3 is CASSALDTQYF. DNA of the CDR3: TGTGCCAGCAGTGCGTTAGATACGCAGTATTTT.

This chain connects TRBV6-1 to TRBJ1-4, with 8 bases aligning to TRBD1. Germline V gives CDR1 MNHNS, CDR2 SASEGT. After removal of 8 bases from V and 8 bases from J, the junction contained 7 bases not matched to a gene. The CDR3 contains 13 residues. This CDR3 is CASSGQGHEKLFF. In DNA form, the CDR3 reads TGTGCCAGCTCTGGACAGGGACACGAAAAACTGTTTTTT.

The chain recombines TRBV5-4 with TRBJ2-3; TRBD2 matches 11 bases. V trimming: 1 base; J trimming: 0 bases; junction bases outside the gene matches: 4. Germline V CDR1 and CDR2: SGHNT, YYREEE (reference sequence). The CDR3 length is 17 residues. The CDR3, as DNA: TGTGCCAGCAGCTTGAGCCTAGCGGGAGGTAGCACAGATACGCAGTATTTT. Translation: CASSLSLAGGSTDTQYF.

The rearrangement links TRBV11-2 to TRBJ1-2; D is unclear. The CDR3 is made up of 13 amino acids. V was clipped by 0 bases and J by 2 bases, with 4 bases between them. Germline V lookup: CDR1 SGHAT, CDR2 FQNNGV. CDR3 DNA sequence: TGTGCCAGCAGCTTAGACCAGAACTATGGCTACACCTTC. Encoded protein: CASSLDQNYGYTF.

This sequence joins TRBV10-3 and TRBJ1-5; D might be TRBD1 (5 bases). Germline V lookup: CDR1 ENHRY, CDR2 SYGVKD. CDR3 size: 13 residues. Trimming took 8 bases from V and 2 from J, leaving 10 bases between them. The CDR3 nucleotides are TGTGCCATCGGCAGAGGGGGCAATCAGCCCCAGCATTTT. Protein: CAIGRGGNQPQHF.

The genes are TRBV6-6 and TRBJ2-7; D perhaps matches TRBD2 (6 bases). Germline V lookup: CDR1 MNHNY, CDR2 SVGAGI (reference sequence). The CDR3 consists of 14 residues. V lost 6 bases and J lost 5, with 17 bases in between. CDR3 bases: TGTGCCAGCAGCTACAAGTGGGGGGACGACGAGCAGTACTTC. Protein: CASSYKWGDDEQYF.

This chain links TRBV5-1 with TRBJ1-1; D remains unclear. V was pared by 7 bases and J by 5 bases, with 9 bases between. The CDR3 consists of 11 residues. CDR1 SGHRS and CDR2 YFSETQ come from the germline V gene. The CDR3 loop reads CASYEGTEAFF. In DNA form, the CDR3 reads TGCGCCAGCTACGAGGGTACTGAAGCTTTCTTT. Full variable domain (remainder filled in from reference TRBV5-1 and TRBJ1-1): KAGVTQTPRYLIKTRGQQVTLSCSPISGHRSVSWYQQTPGQGLQFLFEYFSETQRNKGNFPGRFSGRQFSNSRSEMNVSTLELGDSALYLCASYEGTEAFFGQGTRLTVV.

This clone was seen more than once but under ten times. This chain links TRBV5-1 with TRBJ2-5; no firm D call. The CDR3 length is 14 residues. Trimming pared 4 bases from V and 1 base from J, leaving 11 bases between. The germline V gene has CDR1 SGHRS and CDR2 YFSETQ. CDR3 region: CASSEAHPQETQYF. The CDR3 DNA follows: TGCGCCAGCAGCGAGGCCCACCCCCAAGAGACCCAGTACTTC. Combining the CDR3 with reference TRBV5-1 and TRBJ2-5 gives the whole variable domain KAGVTQTPRYLIKTRGQQVTLSCSPISGHRSVSWYQQTPGQGLQFLFEYFSETQRNKGNFPGRFSGRQFSNSRSEMNVSTLELGDSALYLCASSEAHPQETQYFGPGTRLLVL.

The rearrangement uses TRBV30 and TRBJ1-1; TRBD1 agrees at 7 bases. The J segment lost 5 bases and the V segment lost 5 bases, leaving 8 bases of the junction unmatched. Germline loops: CDR1 GTSNPN, CDR2 SVGIG (reference sequence). CDR3 size: 13 residues. This CDR3 is CAWDRGRITEAFF. As DNA, the CDR3 is TGTGCCTGGGATAGGGGGCGAATTACTGAAGCTTTCTTT.

CDR3 in DNA: TGCGCCAGCAGCTTGGTGGCAGGGGCCGGCGAGCAGTACTTC. Its protein is CASSLVAGAGEQYF. The V gene is TRBV5-1, the J gene TRBJ2-7, with a tentative D call TRBD1 (6 bases). Trimming removed 0 bases from V and 6 bases from J, with 13 bases in between. This CDR3 has 14 residues. Per the germline V gene, CDR1 is SGHRS and CDR2 is YFSETQ.

This clone showed up just once. The V and J genes are TRBV6-6 and TRBJ1-1; D not certain. The V gene lost 3 bases and the J gene lost 5 bases, with 10 bases spanning the gap. Germline V gene sequence: CDR1 MNHNY, CDR2 SVGAGI (reference sequence). The CDR3 contains 13 residues. The chain's CDR3 is CASSYTLGTEAFF. The CDR3 DNA sequence: TGTGCCAGCAGTTATACCTTGGGGACTGAAGCTTTCTTT.

This chain connects TRBV27 to TRBJ1-2; D is uncertain. V shed 6 bases and J shed 3 bases, with 14 bases lying between them. The CDR3 has 14 amino acids. Germline CDR1 reads MNHEY; CDR2 reads SMNVEV (reference sequence). The CDR3 loop is CASSPKHAHYGYTF. CDR3 DNA: TGTGCCAGCAGCCCCAAGCACGCGCACTATGGCTACACCTTC.